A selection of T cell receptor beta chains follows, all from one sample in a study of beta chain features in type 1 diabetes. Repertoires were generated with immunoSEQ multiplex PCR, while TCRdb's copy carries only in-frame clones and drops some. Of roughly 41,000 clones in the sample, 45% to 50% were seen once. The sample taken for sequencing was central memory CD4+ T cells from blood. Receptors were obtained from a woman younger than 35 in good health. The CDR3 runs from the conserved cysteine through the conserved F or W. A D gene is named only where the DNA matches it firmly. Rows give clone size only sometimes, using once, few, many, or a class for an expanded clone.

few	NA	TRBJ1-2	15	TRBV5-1	TGCGCCAGCAGCTTGGAGGGGGAGGGCTACTATGGCTACACCTTC	CASSLEGEGYYGYTF
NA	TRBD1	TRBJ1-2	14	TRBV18	TGTGCCAGCTCACGAGGACAGGGATTGTATGGCTACACCTTC	CASSRGQGLYGYTF
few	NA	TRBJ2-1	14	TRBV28	TGTGCCAGCAGGCTACAGGGTTTTCTCAATGAGCAGTTCTTC	CASRLQGFLNEQFF
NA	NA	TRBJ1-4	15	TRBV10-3	TGTGCCATCAGTGAGTCTACAGGGACCAATGAAAAACTGTTTTTT	CAISESTGTNEKLFF
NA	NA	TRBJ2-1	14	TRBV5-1	TGCGCCAGCAGTTACGGGGGATCCTACAATGAGCAGTTCTTC	CASSYGGSYNEQFF
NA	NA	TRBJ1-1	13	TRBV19	TGTGCCAGTAGTATGGAGGAACGGACTGAAGCTTTCTTT	CASSMEERTEAFF
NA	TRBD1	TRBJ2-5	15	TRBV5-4	TGTGCCAGCAGCCCAGGGGGATCTTACCAAGAGACCCAGTACTTC	CASSPGGSYQETQYF
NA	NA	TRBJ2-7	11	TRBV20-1	TGCAGTGCTCGCTCCAGGGGCGAGCAGTACTTC	CSARSRGEQYF
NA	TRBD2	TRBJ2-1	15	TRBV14	TGTGCCAGCAGCCAAGAACTAGCGGGACTGGGTGAGCAGTTCTTC	CASSQELAGLGEQFF
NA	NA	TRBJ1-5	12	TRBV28	TGTGCCAGCAGCAAACTGAATCAGCCCCAGCATTTT	CASSKLNQPQHF
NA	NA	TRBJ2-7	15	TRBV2	TGTGCCAGCACTCCCGCGGGATCCCGTTCCTACGAGCAGTACTTC	CASTPAGSRSYEQYF
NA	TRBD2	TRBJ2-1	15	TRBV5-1	TGCGCCAGCAGGTATAGCGGGAGCCTCAACAATGAGCAGTTCTTC	CASRYSGSLNNEQFF
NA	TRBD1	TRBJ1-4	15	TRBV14	TGTGCCAGCAGCCAAGACCTTTCGGACAGGCAAAAACTGTTTTTT	CASSQDLSDRQKLFF
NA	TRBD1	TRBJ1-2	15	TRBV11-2	TGTGCCAGCAGCTTAGAGGGGACAGGGCACTATGGCTACACCTTC	CASSLEGTGHYGYTF
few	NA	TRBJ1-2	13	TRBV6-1	TGTGCCAGCAGTGAGGGGGGTTACTATGGCTACACCTTC	CASSEGGYYGYTF
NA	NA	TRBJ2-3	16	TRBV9	TGTGCCAGCAGCCTCTCGGACCTCTCGGGGACAGATACGCAGTATTTT	CASSLSDLSGTDTQYF
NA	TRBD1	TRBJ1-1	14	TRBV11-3	TGTGCCAGCAGTCGACAGGGTGAGAACACTGAAGCTTTCTTT	CASSRQGENTEAFF
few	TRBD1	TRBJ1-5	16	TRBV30	TGTGCCTGGAGTTCACAGGGGAAAGGGGGCAATCAGCCCCAGCATTTT	CAWSSQGKGGNQPQHF
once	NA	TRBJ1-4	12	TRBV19	TGTGCCAGTAGTATCAGTGATGAAAAACTGTTTTTT	CASSISDEKLFF
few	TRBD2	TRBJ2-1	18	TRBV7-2	TGTGCCAGCAGCTACAAGCTAGCGGGTGGAAGCTCCTACAATGAGCAGTTCTTC	CASSYKLAGGSSYNEQFF
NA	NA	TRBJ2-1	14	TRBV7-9	TGTGCCAGCAGCTTAGAGTCGGGGGTCGATGAGCAGTTCTTC	CASSLESGVDEQFF
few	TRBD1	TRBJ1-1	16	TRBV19	TGTGCCAGTAGTCAGGGACAGGGCCCTCGGAGCACTGAAGCTTTCTTT	CASSQGQGPRSTEAFF
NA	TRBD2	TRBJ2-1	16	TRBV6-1	TGTGCCAGCAGTGAAGCCAGCGGGAGGGTTGGCAATGAGCAGTTCTTC	CASSEASGRVGNEQFF
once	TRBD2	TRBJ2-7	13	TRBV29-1	TGCAGCGTCGTTAGCGGGGGAACCTACGAGCAGTACTTC	CSVVSGGTYEQYF
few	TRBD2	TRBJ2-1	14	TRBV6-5	TGTGCCAGCTCGCCAGGACTAGCGGGCCATGAGCAGTTCTTC	CASSPGLAGHEQFF
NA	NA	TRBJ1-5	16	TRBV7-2	TGTGCCAGCAGCTTAGACGGGAAGGGAAGCAATCAGCCCCAGCATTTT	CASSLDGKGSNQPQHF
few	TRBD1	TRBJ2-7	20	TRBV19	TGTGCCAGTAGTAAACCCTCCGGGACAGGAAAGGTTTCAAGCTCCTACGAGCAGTACTTC	CASSKPSGTGKVSSSYEQYF
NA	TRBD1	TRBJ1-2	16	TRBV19	TGTGCCAGTAGTACGGGGACAGGCCGAGCTAACTATGGCTACACCTTC	CASSTGTGRANYGYTF
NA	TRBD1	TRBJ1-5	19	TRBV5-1	TGCGCCAGCAGCCCGGGCGACAGGGGGTGGACGAGGCGCAATCAGCCCCAGCATTTT	CASSPGDRGWTRRNQPQHF
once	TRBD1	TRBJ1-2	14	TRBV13	TGTGCCAGCAGCTTAATATCAGGGGGCTATGGCTACACCTTC	CASSLISGGYGYTF
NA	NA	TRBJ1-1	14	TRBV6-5	TGTGCCAGCAGTGATAACCTGGGGGGCACTGAAGCTTTCTTT	CASSDNLGGTEAFF
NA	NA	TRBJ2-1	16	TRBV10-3	TGTGCCATCAGTGGACTCGGAGGGCCGGGGGAAAATGAGCAGTTCTTC	CAISGLGGPGENEQFF
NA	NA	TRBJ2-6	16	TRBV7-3	TGTGCCAGCAGCCCACAAGGGGGATCTGGGGCCAACGTCCTGACTTTC	CASSPQGGSGANVLTF
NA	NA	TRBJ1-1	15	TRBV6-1	TGTGCCAGCAGTGAACGGGGGGGCGGTGTGACTGAAGCTTTCTTT	CASSERGGGVTEAFF
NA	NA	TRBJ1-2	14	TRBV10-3	TGTGCCATCAGTGGGGGGGACGGGAACTATGGCTACACCTTC	CAISGGDGNYGYTF
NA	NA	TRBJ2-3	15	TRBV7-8	TGTGCCAGCAGCTTAAAGGGGTCGGGCACAGATACGCAGTATTTT	CASSLKGSGTDTQYF
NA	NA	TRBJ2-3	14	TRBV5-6	TGTGCCAGCAGCTTGAACGGACTCGTCGATACGCAGTATTTT	CASSLNGLVDTQYF
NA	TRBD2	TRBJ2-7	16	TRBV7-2	TGTGCCAGCAGCACGGGGACTAGCGGGAGCCTTGGCGAGCAGTACTTC	CASSTGTSGSLGEQYF
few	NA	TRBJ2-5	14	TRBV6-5	TGTGCCAGCAGTCCCGCCGACCCCGGGAAGACCCAGTACTTC	CASSPADPGKTQYF
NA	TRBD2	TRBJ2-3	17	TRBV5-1	TGCGCCAGCAGCTTGGTGTCTAGCGGGGTGAGGACGGATACGCAGTATTTT	CASSLVSSGVRTDTQYF
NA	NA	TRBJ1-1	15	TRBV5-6	TGTGCCAGCAGCTTGGGTATTTGGGCAGCCACTGAAGCTTTCTTT	CASSLGIWAATEAFF
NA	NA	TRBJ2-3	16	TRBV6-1	TGTGCCAGCAGTGAAGGGTATAGGGGGAGCACAGATACGCAGTATTTT	CASSEGYRGSTDTQYF
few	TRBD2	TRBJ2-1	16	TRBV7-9	TGTGCCAGCAGCCCCGGTGGACTAGTCAGTCACGGTGAGCAGTTCTTC	CASSPGGLVSHGEQFF
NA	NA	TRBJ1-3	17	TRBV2	TGTGCCAGCACCCTTTCGGGTCCGTTAAGCTCTGGAAACACCATATATTTT	CASTLSGPLSSGNTIYF
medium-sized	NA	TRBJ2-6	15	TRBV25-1	TGTGCCAGCAGTGAACACGGCTCTGGGGCCAACGTCCTGACTTTC	CASSEHGSGANVLTF
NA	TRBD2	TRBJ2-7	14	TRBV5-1	TGCGCCAGCAGTTCTGGACTAGCTTCCTACGAGCAGTACTTC	CASSSGLASYEQYF
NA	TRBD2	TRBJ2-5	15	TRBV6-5	TGTGCCAGCAGGCGACGAGGCGGGGGACAAGAGACCCAGTACTTC	CASRRRGGGQETQYF
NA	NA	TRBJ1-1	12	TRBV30	TGTGCCTGGAGTTTGGGCTCTGGTGAAGCTTTCTTT	CAWSLGSGEAFF
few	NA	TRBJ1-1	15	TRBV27	TGTGCCAGCACACGATCGACAGTCTCGAACACTGAAGCTTTCTTT	CASTRSTVSNTEAFF
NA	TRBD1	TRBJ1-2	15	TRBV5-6	TGTGCCAGCAGCTCGGCCGGGACAGGGGACTATGGCTACACCTTC	CASSSAGTGDYGYTF
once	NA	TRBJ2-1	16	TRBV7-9	TGTGCCAGCAGCTTGGAAACAAGGAGCTCCTACAATGAGCAGTTCTTC	CASSLETRSSYNEQFF
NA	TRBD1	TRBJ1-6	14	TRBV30	TGTGCCTGGAGTGTGGACAGGGTCAATTCACCCCTCCACTTT	CAWSVDRVNSPLHF
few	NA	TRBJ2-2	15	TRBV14	TGTGCCAGCAGCCAGAGGGTCTCTGCCACCGGGGAGCTGTTTTTT	CASSQRVSATGELFF
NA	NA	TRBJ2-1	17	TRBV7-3	TGTGCCAGCAGCCCCTTCGCCCATCCTACGACTATAAGTGAGCAGTTCTTC	CASSPFAHPTTISEQFF
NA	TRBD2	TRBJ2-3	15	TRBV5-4	TGTGCCAGCACCGGGGGACTAGCGGGAGCAGATACGCAGTATTTT	CASTGGLAGADTQYF
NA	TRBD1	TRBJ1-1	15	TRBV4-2	TGTGCCAGCAGCCAAATTGGACAGACAGGGACTGAAGCTTTCTTT	CASSQIGQTGTEAFF
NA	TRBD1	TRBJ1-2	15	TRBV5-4	TGTGCCAGCAGCTCGACGAAGGGACAGGTCTATGGCTACACCTTC	CASSSTKGQVYGYTF
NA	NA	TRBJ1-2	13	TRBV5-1	TGCGCCAGCAGCTTGTCCATAGAAGATGGCTACACCTTC	CASSLSIEDGYTF